These T cell receptor beta chains were read from a single sample in a study of T cell responses to AZD1222 COVID-19 vaccine. The table came from immunoSEQ multiplex PCR; TCRdb's copy has only in-frame clones and leaves some out. Among more than 250,000 clones, 90% to 95% were seen once, and the ten largest hold less than 0.65%. Sample: peripheral blood, taken on day 0 of AZD1222 vaccination. The receptors derive from an adult in good health. CDR3s include the opening cysteine and the closing phenylalanine or tryptophan. D genes are given only for firm matches. Expanded clones are given a class, and other clones once, few, many or no size at all.

d_call clone_size j_call v_call cdr3_nt cdr3_aa
TRBD2 . TRBJ2-1 TRBV18 TGTGCCAGCTCACCAACGGGAGGGAACTACAATGAGCAGTTCTTC CASSPTGGNYNEQFF
. once TRBJ2-7 TRBV3-1/TRBV3-2 TGTGCCAGCAGCCCCTATGAAGGTGGGCGGGGAGAGCAGTACTTC CASSPYEGGRGEQYF
. . TRBJ1-3 TRBV18 TGTGCCAGCTCCGAACGGGGCTACTCTGGAAACACCATATATTTT CASSERGYSGNTIYF
TRBD1 . TRBJ2-1 TRBV5-5 TGTGCCAGCTGGCGGGGACAGGGGTTATACAATGAGCAGTTCTTC CASWRGQGLYNEQFF
. . TRBJ1-2 TRBV28 TGTGCCAGCAGTTTACCGGGACGCCAGACGTCCTACACCTTC CASSLPGRQTSYTF
. . TRBJ1-2 TRBV28 TGTGCCAGCAGCCGACAGAACTATGGCTACACCTTC CASSRQNYGYTF
. . TRBJ1-2 TRBV6-4 TGTGCCAGCAGTGACTCGTACCGACTATGCGGCTACACCTTC CASSDSYRLCGYTF
. few TRBJ2-7 TRBV25-1 TGTGCCAGCAGTGAATATGCTAGCAACGAGCAGTACTTC CASSEYASNEQYF
. . TRBJ2-7 TRBV25-1 TGTGCCTCGCGGGACTCCTCCTACGAGCAGTACTTC CASRDSSYEQYF
TRBD2 . TRBJ2-5 TRBV10-3 TGTGCCATCAGTGGCGGGGAGCGGGGGGGGGAGACCCAGTACTTC CAISGGERGGETQYF
. few TRBJ2-3 TRBV27 TGTGCCAGCAGTTTAGGCCCGCCTAGCACAGATACGCAGTATTTT CASSLGPPSTDTQYF
TRBD2 . TRBJ2-7 TRBV19 TGTGCCAGTAGTCAGCGGGGCTACGAGCAGTACTTC CASSQRGYEQYF
TRBD1 . TRBJ2-1 TRBV11-3 TGTGCCAGCAGAGACAGGGAAGATCCCTACAATGAGCAGTTCTTC CASRDREDPYNEQFF
TRBD1 . TRBJ1-1 TRBV12-3/TRBV12-4 TGTGCCAGCCTGACAGGGGCCACTGAAGCTTTCTTT CASLTGATEAFF
. . TRBJ2-3 TRBV27 TGTGCCAGCAGTCCCCAATGGGATACGCAGTATTTT CASSPQWDTQYF
. . TRBJ1-1 TRBV15 TGTGCCACCAGCAGAGACAGGGAAGGAACTGAAGCTTTCTTT CATSRDREGTEAFF
. . TRBJ1-5 TRBV5-1 TGCGCCAGCAGCTCGGACTCGGGACAGCCCCAGCATTTT CASSSDSGQPQHF
. . TRBJ1-3 TRBV4-1 TGCGCCAGCAGCCAACCGGGCGGACCCTCTGGAAACACCATATATTTT CASSQPGGPSGNTIYF
TRBD1 . TRBJ2-7 TRBV7-9 TGTGCCAGCAGCTCCCAAACAGGGGGTAGCGCCCTTTCCTACGAGCAGTACTTC CASSSQTGGSALSYEQYF
TRBD2 once TRBJ2-5 TRBV29-1 TGCAGCGTTGCTCGAACTAGCGGGATGAAGACCCAGTACTTC CSVARTSGMKTQYF
. . TRBJ1-6 TRBV28 TGTGCCAGCAGTCCCCTCCGGAGGGTAACTTCACCCCTCCACTTT CASSPLRRVTSPLHF
. . TRBJ2-2 TRBV27 TGTGCCAGCAGTCAGTTCGCAGGGCTAAGCACCGGGGAGCTGTTTTTT CASSQFAGLSTGELFF
. . TRBJ1-3 TRBV2 TGTGCCAGTGAGAGCTTACCCTCTGGAAACACCATATATTTT CASESLPSGNTIYF